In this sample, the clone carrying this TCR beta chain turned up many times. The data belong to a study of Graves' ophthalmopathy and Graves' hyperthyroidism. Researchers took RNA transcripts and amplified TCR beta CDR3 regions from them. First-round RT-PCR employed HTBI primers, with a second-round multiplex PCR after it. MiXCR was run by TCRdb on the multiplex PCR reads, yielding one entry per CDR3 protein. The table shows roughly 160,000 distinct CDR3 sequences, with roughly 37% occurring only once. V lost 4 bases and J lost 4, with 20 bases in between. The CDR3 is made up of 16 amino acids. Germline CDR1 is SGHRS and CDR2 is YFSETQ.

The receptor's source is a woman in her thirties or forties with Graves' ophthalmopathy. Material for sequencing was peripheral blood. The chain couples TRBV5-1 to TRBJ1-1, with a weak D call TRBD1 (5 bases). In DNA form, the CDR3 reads TGCGCCAGCAGCCTTTGGGACGGAGATTGGGGCACTGAAGCTTTCTTT. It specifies CASSLWDGDWGTEAFF.